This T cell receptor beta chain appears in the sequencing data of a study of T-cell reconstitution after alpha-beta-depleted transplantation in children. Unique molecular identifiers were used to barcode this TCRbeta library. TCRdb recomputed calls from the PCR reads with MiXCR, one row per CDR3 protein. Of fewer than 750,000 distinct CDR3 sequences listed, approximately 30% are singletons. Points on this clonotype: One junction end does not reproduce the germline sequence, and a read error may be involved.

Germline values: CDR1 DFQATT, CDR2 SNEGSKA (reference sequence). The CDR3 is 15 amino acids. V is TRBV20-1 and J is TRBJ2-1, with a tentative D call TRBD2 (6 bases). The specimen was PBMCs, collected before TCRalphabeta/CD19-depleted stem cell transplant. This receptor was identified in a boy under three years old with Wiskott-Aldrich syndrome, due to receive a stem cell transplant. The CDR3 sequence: CCAAEGGASYNEQFF. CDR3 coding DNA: TGCTGTGCGGCGGAGGGAGGAGCATCCTACAATGAGCAGTTCTTC.